The 10 T cell receptor beta chains presented below share a single source sample, sequenced in a study of long-term antiretroviral therapy in people with HIV. Run at survey level, the immunoSEQ assay was version v3.0. Here immunoSEQ multiplex PCR was the method, and the copy in TCRdb shows in-frame clones only, minus some. Here the sample spans roughly 16,000 clones, 75% to 85% being singletons. Sequences were derived from unsorted PBMCs, sampled 0.3 years before starting antiretroviral therapy. These receptors all stem from a middle-aged man with HIV.

V and J are TRBV27 and TRBJ1-1, with D possibly being TRBD1 (5 bases). Trimming cost V 5 bases and J 0 bases, with 10 bases left between them. Looked up from germline, CDR1 is MNHEY and CDR2 is SMNVEV (reference sequence). There are 14 residues in the CDR3. CDR3 sequence reads: CASSPAGMNTEAFF. DNA of the CDR3: TGTGCCAGCAGTCCGGCAGGGATGAACACTGAAGCTTTCTTT.

J is TRBJ2-2 and V is TRBV4-3, with D possibly TRBD2 on 6 matching bases. V shed 8 bases and J shed 4 bases, with 17 bases lying between them. The CDR3 spans 15 residues. From germline, CDR1 is LGHNA and CDR2 YSLEER. Written as DNA, the CDR3 is TGCGCCAGCGGGGGGACCGGGCAGGGCACCGGGGAGCTGTTTTTT. The encoded protein is CASGGTGQGTGELFF.

The chain combines TRBV7-2 with TRBJ1-3; TRBD1 is a possible D gene (5 bases). Germline CDR1 SGHTA, CDR2 FQGNSA. CDR3 size: 15 residues. Trimming stripped 3 bases from V and 5 bases from J, with 14 bases between. As DNA, the CDR3 is TGTGCCAGCAGCTTGGGGGGGGGAGGAAGAAACACCATATATTTT. Protein: CASSLGGGGRNTIYF.

The chain recombines TRBV30 with TRBJ1-2; 7 nucleotides match TRBD1. The CDR3 is made up of 16 amino acids. Germline CDR1 and CDR2: GTSNPN and SVGIG (reference sequence). Losses at the gene ends were 3 bases for V and 3 bases for J; bases not matched to a gene: 13. The CDR3 loop is CAWSWAGGARYYGYTF. The CDR3 region has the DNA TGTGCCTGGAGCTGGGCAGGGGGAGCTCGGTACTATGGCTACACCTTC. The variable domain in full, with the rest retrieved from reference TRBV30 and TRBJ1-2, is SQTIHQWPATLVQPVGSPLSLECTVEGTSNPNLYWYRQAAGRGLQLLFYSVGIGQISSEVPQNLSASRPQDRQFILSSKKLLLSDSGFYLCAWSWAGGARYYGYTFGSGTRLTVV.

The DNA for the CDR3 is TGTGCCAGCAGCTTGCAGCTCACAGATACGCAGTATTTT. Its protein product is CASSLQLTDTQYF. This sequence joins TRBV7-9 and TRBJ2-3; D unclear. Trimming took 3 bases from V and 2 from J, leaving 6 bases between them. Looked up from germline, CDR1 is SEHNR and CDR2 is FQNEAQ (reference sequence). The CDR3 is 13 residues long.

CDR3 in amino acids: CASRPGETGANVLTF. The CDR3, as DNA: TGTGCCAGCAGACCGGGGGAAACCGGGGCCAACGTCCTGACTTTC. The chain combines TRBV2 with TRBJ2-6, with a possible D match to TRBD2 (6 bases). CDR1 is SNHLY, CDR2 FYNNEI, per germline. The CDR3 is 15 amino acids. With 6 bases removed from V and 4 bases from J, the gap between germline ends came to 13 bases.

The J gene is TRBJ1-5, the V gene TRBV27, with unresolved D. The CDR3 covers 15 residues. Germline loops: CDR1 MNHEY, CDR2 SMNVEV (reference sequence). V was pared by 4 bases and J by 0 bases, with 10 bases between. The CDR3 protein is CASSSDWGSNQPQHF. CDR3 nucleotide sequence: TGTGCCAGCAGTTCCGACTGGGGTAGCAATCAGCCCCAGCATTTT.

J is TRBJ2-7 and V is TRBV7-9; D remains unclear. CDR3 length: 11 residues. Germline-derived CDR1 and CDR2 are SEHNR and FQNEAQ (reference sequence). The V end lost 5 bases, the J end lost 2 bases, and 4 bases lay between the germline ends. CDR3 protein: CASSAPYEQYF. The DNA of the CDR3 is TGTGCCAGCAGCGCCCCCTACGAGCAGTACTTC.

The chain recombines TRBV5-5 with TRBJ2-7, with D perhaps TRBD1 (5 bases). V was trimmed by 6 bases and J by 0 bases, leaving 16 bases between them. CDR3 length equals 15 residues. Per germline, CDR1 SGHKS and CDR2 YYEKEE (reference sequence). The CDR3 DNA is TGTGCCAGCACTGAAGGGGCAGGAGCCTCCTACGAGCAGTACTTC. Translating gives CASTEGAGASYEQYF.

The chain is built from TRBV5-1 and TRBJ1-5, with 10 bases matching TRBD1. CDR3 length: 19 residues. Germline V lookup: CDR1 SGHRS, CDR2 YFSETQ. After removal of 4 bases from V and 1 base from J, the junction contained 14 bases not matched to a gene. DNA of the CDR3: TGCGCCAGCAGCGCATACCGGGACAGGGGCCTAGGGAGCAATCAGCCCCAGCATTTT. Protein product: CASSAYRDRGLGSNQPQHF.